The 10 T cell receptor beta chains listed next were all sequenced from one sample in a study of shared clonotypes between healthy human individuals. Repertoires were generated with immunoSEQ multiplex PCR, while TCRdb's copy carries only in-frame clones and drops some. The sample yields 2 million to 2.5 million clones, approximately 93% seen once. The source material was naive CD4+ T cells from PBMCs. Subset specified: CD45RA+ positively selected. Source of these receptors: a man in his late teens or twenties in good health. Some clones in this sample may be carry-over from other donors' samples.

V is TRBV7-3 and J is TRBJ2-1; perhaps TRBD1 as D (5 bases). CDR1 is SGHTA, CDR2 FQGTGA, per germline. The CDR3 covers 15 residues. Trimming left V 2 bases short and J 3 bases short, with 11 bases between. CDR3 protein: CASSLAAGLYNEQFF. CDR3 DNA sequence: TGTGCCAGCAGCTTAGCCGCAGGGCTCTACAATGAGCAGTTCTTC.

CDR3 sequence: CASSSHYTGELFF. DNA for the CDR3: TGTGCCAGCAGCTCACACTACACCGGGGAGCTGTTTTTT. The chain recombines TRBV5-4 with TRBJ2-2; D is ambiguous. V gave up 3 bases and J gave up 3 bases, with 6 bases separating them. Germline loops: CDR1 SGHNT, CDR2 YYREEE (reference sequence). CDR3 size: 13 residues.

The chain uses TRBV28 and TRBJ1-4; 7 bases line up with TRBD1. CDR3 length: 15 amino acids. The germline CDR1 and CDR2 sequences are MDHEN and SYDVKM. With V trimmed by 4 bases and J by 4 bases, 6 bases remained unmatched. The CDR3 loop is CASSSTGQLNEKLFF. CDR3 nucleotides: TGTGCCAGCAGTTCGACGGGACAGCTTAATGAAAAACTGTTTTTT.

CDR3 coding DNA: TGCGCCAGCAGCTCGACGGACCGTTCGGGGGATGGCTACACCTTC. Amino acids: CASSSTDRSGDGYTF. The J gene is TRBJ1-2, the V gene TRBV5-1; a possible D gene is TRBD1 (5 bases). Trimming cost V 3 bases and J 6 bases, with 18 bases left between them. There are 15 residues in the CDR3. Germline values: CDR1 SGHRS, CDR2 YFSETQ. Combining the CDR3 with reference TRBV5-1 and TRBJ1-2 gives the whole variable domain KAGVTQTPRYLIKTRGQQVTLSCSPISGHRSVSWYQQTPGQGLQFLFEYFSETQRNKGNFPGRFSGRQFSNSRSEMNVSTLELGDSALYLCASSSTDRSGDGYTFGSGTRLTVV.

This sequence joins TRBV7-3 and TRBJ2-7; weak D call: TRBD2 (6 bases). Germline V gene lookup returns CDR1 SGHTA and CDR2 FQGTGA. V lost 6 bases and J lost 6, with 21 bases in between. The CDR3 covers 15 residues. The CDR3 region is CASSPHGDLVGEQYF. CDR3 DNA: TGTGCCAGCAGTCCTCATGGGGACTTGGTGGGCGAGCAGTACTTC.

The genes are TRBV2 and TRBJ2-7; the match to TRBD1 covers 10 bases. There are 14 residues in the CDR3. V lost 9 bases, J lost 2 bases, and 7 bases stayed unmatched. Germline values: CDR1 SNHLY, CDR2 FYNNEI. The chain's CDR3 is CASGGQGSPYEQYF. Here the CDR3 DNA reads TGTGCCAGTGGGGGACAGGGGTCCCCCTACGAGCAGTACTTC. The full variable domain, completed using reference TRBV2 and TRBJ2-7, is EPEVTQTPSHQVTQMGQEVILRCVPISNHLYFYWYRQILGQKVEFLVSFYNNEISEKSEIFDDQFSVERPDGSNFTLKIRSTKLEDSAMYFCASGGQGSPYEQYFGPGTRLTVT.

This chain connects TRBV6-6 to TRBJ1-2; 8 bases fit TRBD1. This CDR3 is built from 13 residues. V trimming: 7 bases; J trimming: 5 bases; junction bases outside the gene matches: 6. CDR1 is MNHNY, CDR2 SVGAGI, per germline (reference sequence). DNA of the CDR3: TGTGCCAGCACCGGACAGGGACGTTATGGCTACACCTTC. Translation gives CASTGQGRYGYTF.

About this clone: One end of the junction is discordant with germline, which a read error may explain. The rearrangement joins TRBV11-3 to TRBJ2-1; the D gene is possibly TRBD2 (5 bases). CDR3 size: 13 residues. CDR1 and CDR2 from the germline V gene are SGHNT and YENEEA. Written as DNA, the CDR3 is TGTGCCAGCAGCCTAGACTACAACAATGAGCAGTTCTTC. This sequence encodes CASSLDYNNEQFF.

The rearrangement joins TRBV6-1 to TRBJ2-3, with a tentative D call TRBD2 (5 bases). The V end lost 1 base, the J end lost 2 bases, and 13 bases lay between the germline ends. The CDR3 has 16 amino acids. CDR1 is MNHNS, CDR2 SASEGT, per germline. The CDR3 DNA reads as TGTGCCAGCAGTGAAGAAGGAGGCAGATCCACAGATACGCAGTATTTT. Translated, it gives CASSEEGGRSTDTQYF.

The chain links TRBV7-2 to TRBJ1-4; perhaps TRBD1 as D (6 bases). This CDR3 is 17 amino acids long. The V gene lost 1 base and the J gene lost 8 bases, with 20 bases spanning the gap. Germline V gene data show CDR1 as SGHTA and CDR2 as FQGNSA. The CDR3 bases are TGTGCCAGCAGCTTAGTCGGGACAAGGATGACGGGGGAAAAACTGTTTTTT. Protein: CASSLVGTRMTGEKLFF.